This T cell receptor beta chain was sequenced for a study of cytomegalovirus exposure and HLA in healthy donors. Study-wide results and limits: A later analysis found that most CMV-associated TCR beta chains appeared HLA-restricted.

The sample holds a few counts of this clone. The target antigen is unknown. This CDR3 has 14 amino acids. The V end was cut by 5 bases, the J end by 2 bases, with 12 bases between. Germline-derived CDR1 and CDR2 are SGHTA and FQGNSA. This PCR relied on a set of 60 Vbeta primers and 13 Jbeta primers. TCRdb's copy holds only in-frame clones and misses some; the assay was immunoSEQ multiplex PCR. Of 75,000 to 90,000 clones in the sample, 60% to 80% were seen once. Sequenced material: PBMCs. The clonotype comes from a man aged 45-60 years in good health and CMV-seronegative. The rearrangement links TRBV7-2 to TRBJ1-2, with D perhaps matching TRBD1 (5 bases). The CDR3 sequence: CASSPPGPNYGYTF. DNA of the CDR3: TGTGCCAGCAGCCCGCCAGGGCCCAACTATGGCTACACCTTC.